This passage covers 11 T cell receptor beta chains from one sample sequenced in a study of T cells in localized non-small cell lung cancer (TCRdb year 2020). The protocol used for the library was the immunoSEQ multiplex PCR assay. TCRdb obtained this table from immuneACCESS and retained in-frame rearrangements with V and J assigned. These tables miss some clones; where compared with another copy, unresolved V genes account for less than half of the shortfall, and the remainder is unexplained. The sample records about 36,000 clones, about 83% of which are singletons. Under 8.5% of the sample is taken by the ten largest. This sample comprised peripheral blood, obtained before any cancer treatment. The source is a woman between 35 and 75 years old with stage I lung adenocarcinoma.

This sequence joins TRBV6-1 and TRBJ1-1; 7 bases are shared with TRBD1. The CDR3 loop spans 14 amino acids. Losses at the gene ends were 4 bases for V and 0 bases for J; bases not matched to a gene: 2. CDR1 and CDR2 (germline): MNHNS, SASEGT. The CDR3 is CASSATGVNTEAFF. CDR3 nucleotide sequence: TGTGCCAGCAGTGCAACAGGGGTGAACACTGAAGCTTTCTTT.

The CDR3 DNA follows: TGTGCCAGCAGTTTTACCGGGACAGGCTCGGCTGGCTACACCTTC. Translated: CASSFTGTGSAGYTF. This rearrangement joins TRBV27 to TRBJ1-2, with 8 bases that match TRBD1. CDR1 is MNHEY, CDR2 SMNVEV, per germline (reference sequence). The CDR3 is 15 amino acids. Trimming took 3 bases from V and 7 from J; bases not matched to a gene: 10.

Of note for this clone: This CDR3 fails to terminate in the conserved phenylalanine or tryptophan, so it likely reflects a read error. No DNA is shown, since the ends of the CDR3 on it are uncertain; the CDR3 is the one TCRdb lists. The V gene is TRBV28, the J gene TRBJ1-1; the table's D call, TRBD1, was not checked against the DNA. CDR1 is MDHEN, CDR2 SYDVKM, per germline. A total of 13 residues make up the CDR3, ends included. The CDR3 reads CASSDAYRDWPSH.

CDR3 in DNA: TGTGCCAGCAGCCTTGACAGGGGTCACGGCTACACCTTC. Translation: CASSLDRGHGYTF. V gene TRBV5-6 combines with J gene TRBJ1-2; 8 nucleotides align to TRBD1. The length of the CDR3 is 13 residues. The V and J ends lost 4 bases and 8 bases, in that order; junction bases with no gene match: 7. CDR1 and CDR2 from the germline V gene are SGHDT and YYEEEE.

The chain uses TRBV11-1 and TRBJ2-3, with D perhaps TRBD1 or TRBD2 (5 bases each). Germline CDR1 reads SGHAT; CDR2 reads FQDESV (reference sequence). This CDR3 comprises 18 residues. The ends were cut back, 1 base at V and 1 base at J, with 18 bases in the middle. The CDR3 reads CASSLVGAAVLGTDTQYF. In DNA form, the CDR3 reads TGTGCCAGCAGCTTAGTCGGGGCCGCAGTCTTGGGCACAGATACGCAGTATTTT. The full variable domain, its missing parts supplied by reference TRBV11-1 and TRBJ2-3, is EAEVAQSPRYKITEKSQAVAFWCDPISGHATLYWYRQILGQGPELLVQFQDESVVDDSQLPKDRFSAERLKGVDSTLKIQPAELGDSAMYLCASSLVGAAVLGTDTQYFGPGTRLTVL.

V gene TRBV19 combines with J gene TRBJ1-1; a weak D match, TRBD1 (5 bases). V shed 6 bases and J shed 5 bases, with 19 bases lying between them. Germline V gene data show CDR1 as LNHDA and CDR2 as SQIVND (reference sequence). The CDR3 loop spans 15 amino acids. CDR3 sequence (DNA): TGTGCCAGTAGGTTCTTGGGGGAAGGAGGGACTGAAGCTTTCTTT. This codes for CASRFLGEGGTEAFF.

The chain is built from TRBV19 and TRBJ2-1; possible D gene TRBD1, 6 bases. Looked up from germline, CDR1 is LNHDA and CDR2 is SQIVND (reference sequence). The CDR3 runs 13 residues. V was cut by 8 bases and J by 4 bases, with 12 bases left in between. In DNA form, the CDR3 reads TGTGCCAGTGGCCAGGGGATTTACAATGAGCAGTTCTTC. Protein: CASGQGIYNEQFF.

The chain recombines TRBV5-1 with TRBJ1-5; 9 bases fit TRBD1. V dropped 0 bases and J dropped 5; count of bases not matched to a gene: 0. The CDR3 covers 14 residues. Germline-derived CDR1 and CDR2 are SGHRS and YFSETQ. The CDR3 spells CASSLGTGDQPQHF. The CDR3, as DNA: TGCGCCAGCAGCTTGGGGACAGGGGATCAGCCCCAGCATTTT.

V and J are TRBV4-2 and TRBJ2-3, with TRBD2 as a possible D gene (7 bases). Trimming removed 6 bases from V and 1 base from J, with 23 bases in between. CDR1 is LGHNA, CDR2 YNFKEQ, per germline. The CDR3 contains 18 residues. DNA for the CDR3: TGTGCCAGCAGTGCTGGGGGGGCAATGGACCTGGGCACAGATACGCAGTATTTT. It encodes CASSAGGAMDLGTDTQYF.

J is TRBJ1-4 and V is TRBV7-9; 10 bases fit TRBD1. The CDR3 consists of 19 residues. The germline CDR1 and CDR2 sequences are SEHNR and FQNEAQ (reference sequence). V lost 5 bases to trimming and J lost 6 bases; unmatched junction nucleotides: 18. CDR3: CASSPSRWDRGLTDEKLFF. In DNA, the CDR3 is TGTGCCAGCAGCCCCTCGCGGTGGGACAGGGGACTTACAGATGAAAAACTGTTTTTT.

This clone was counted a few times. The chain links TRBV27 to TRBJ2-5; no clear D gene. Between the trimmed V and J ends, which lost 1 base and 4 bases, there was a span of 7 bases. The CDR3 spans 13 residues. Per germline, CDR1 MNHEY and CDR2 SMNVEV (reference sequence). The CDR3 protein is CASSLWSGETQYF. CDR3 nucleotides: TGTGCCAGCAGTTTATGGTCTGGAGAGACCCAGTACTTC.